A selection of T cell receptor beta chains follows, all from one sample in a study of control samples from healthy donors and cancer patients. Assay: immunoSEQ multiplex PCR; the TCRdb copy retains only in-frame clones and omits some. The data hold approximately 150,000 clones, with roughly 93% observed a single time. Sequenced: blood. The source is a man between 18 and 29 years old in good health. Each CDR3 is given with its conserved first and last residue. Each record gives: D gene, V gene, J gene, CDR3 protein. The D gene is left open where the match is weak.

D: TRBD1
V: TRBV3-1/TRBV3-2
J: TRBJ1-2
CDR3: CASSPGTGQGNGYTF

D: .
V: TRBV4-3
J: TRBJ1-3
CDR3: CASSQGYTPGNTIYF

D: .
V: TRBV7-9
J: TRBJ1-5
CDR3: CASSLKARSGKPQHF

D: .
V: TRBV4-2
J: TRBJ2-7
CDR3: CASSQEVSQLRYEQYF

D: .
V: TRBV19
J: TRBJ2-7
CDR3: CASSISGAREQYF

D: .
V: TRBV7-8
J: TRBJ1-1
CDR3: CASSLRLGQGRTEAFF

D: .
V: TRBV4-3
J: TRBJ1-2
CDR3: CASSHEPLDGYTF

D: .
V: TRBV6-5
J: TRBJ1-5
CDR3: CASSYSKGYNQPQHF

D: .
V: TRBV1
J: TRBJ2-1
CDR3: CTRRLSRGLAAHYNEQFF

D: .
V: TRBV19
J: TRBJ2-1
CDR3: CASSGAGEFNEQFF

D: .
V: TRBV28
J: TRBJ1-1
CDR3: CASRIQGGVAFF

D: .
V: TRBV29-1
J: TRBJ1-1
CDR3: CSVETQGGRTEAFF

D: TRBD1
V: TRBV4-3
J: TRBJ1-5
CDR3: CASSQEAGGSQPQHF

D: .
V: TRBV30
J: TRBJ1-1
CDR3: CAWSGRTEAFF

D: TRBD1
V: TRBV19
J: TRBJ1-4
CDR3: CASSTRDRDYRGTNEKLFF

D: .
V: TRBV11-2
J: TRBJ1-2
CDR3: CASSPQRQGYTF

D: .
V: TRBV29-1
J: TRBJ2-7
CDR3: CSVVQGDEQYF

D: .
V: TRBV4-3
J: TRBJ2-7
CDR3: CASSQVYRNSYEQYF